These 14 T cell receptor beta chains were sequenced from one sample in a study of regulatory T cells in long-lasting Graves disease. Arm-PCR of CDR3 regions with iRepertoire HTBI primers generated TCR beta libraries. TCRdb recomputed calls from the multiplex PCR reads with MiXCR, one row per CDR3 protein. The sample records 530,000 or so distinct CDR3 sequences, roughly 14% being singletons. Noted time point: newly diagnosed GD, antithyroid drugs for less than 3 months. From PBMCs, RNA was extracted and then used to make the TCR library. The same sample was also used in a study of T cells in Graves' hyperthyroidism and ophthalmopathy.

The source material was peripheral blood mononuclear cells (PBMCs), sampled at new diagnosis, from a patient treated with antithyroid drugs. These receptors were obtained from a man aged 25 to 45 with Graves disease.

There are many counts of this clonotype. CDR3 sequence: CASSLAGTQNTEAFF. The CDR3 DNA follows: TGCGCCAGCAGCCTCGCCGGGACTCAGAACACTGAAGCTTTCTTT. V and J are TRBV5-1 and TRBJ1-1; D may be TRBD1 (5 bases). The CDR3 spans 15 residues. From germline, CDR1 is SGHRS and CDR2 YFSETQ. The V gene lost 4 bases and the J gene lost 1 base, with 14 bases spanning the gap.

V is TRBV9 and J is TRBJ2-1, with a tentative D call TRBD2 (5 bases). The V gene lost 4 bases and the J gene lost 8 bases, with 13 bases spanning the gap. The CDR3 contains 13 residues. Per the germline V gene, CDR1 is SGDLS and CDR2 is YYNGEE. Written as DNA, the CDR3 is TGTGCCAGCAGCCCTCTGGCTAGCCATGAGCAGTTCTTC. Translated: CASSPLASHEQFF.

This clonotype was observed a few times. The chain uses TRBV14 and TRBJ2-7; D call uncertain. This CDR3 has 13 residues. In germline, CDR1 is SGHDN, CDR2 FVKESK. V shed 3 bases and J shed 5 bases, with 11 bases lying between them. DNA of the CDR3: TGTGCCAGCAGCCAGAACTCCAAGGACGAGCAGTACTTC. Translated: CASSQNSKDEQYF.

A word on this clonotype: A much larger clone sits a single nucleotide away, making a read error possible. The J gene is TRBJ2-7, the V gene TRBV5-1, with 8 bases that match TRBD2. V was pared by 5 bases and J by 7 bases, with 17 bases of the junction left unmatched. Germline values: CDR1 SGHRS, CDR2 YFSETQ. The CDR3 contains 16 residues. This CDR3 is CASRPGGGRIRNEQYF. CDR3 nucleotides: TGCGCCAGCAGACCGGGGGGCGGGAGGATTCGGAATGAGCAGTACTTC.

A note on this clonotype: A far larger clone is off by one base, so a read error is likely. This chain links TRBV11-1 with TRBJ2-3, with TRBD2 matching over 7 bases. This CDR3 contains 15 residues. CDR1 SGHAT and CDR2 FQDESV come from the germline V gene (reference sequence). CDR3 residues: CAGSPSSGSTDTQYF. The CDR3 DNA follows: TGTGCCGGCAGCCCGTCTAGCGGAAGCACAGATACGCAGTATTTT.

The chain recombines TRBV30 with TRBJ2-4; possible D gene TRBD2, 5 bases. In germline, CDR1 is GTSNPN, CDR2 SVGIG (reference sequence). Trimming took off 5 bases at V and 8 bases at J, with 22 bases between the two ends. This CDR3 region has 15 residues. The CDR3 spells CAWGGGSRVWDIQYF. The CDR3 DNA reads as TGTGCCTGGGGCGGAGGTAGCCGGGTTTGGGACATTCAGTACTTC.

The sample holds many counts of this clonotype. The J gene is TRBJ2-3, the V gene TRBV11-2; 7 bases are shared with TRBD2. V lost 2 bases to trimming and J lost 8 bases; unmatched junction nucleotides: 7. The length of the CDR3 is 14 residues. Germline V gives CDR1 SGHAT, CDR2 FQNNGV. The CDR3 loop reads CASSLTASGGTQYF. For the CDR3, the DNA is TGTGCCAGCAGCTTAACGGCTAGCGGCGGTACGCAGTATTTT.

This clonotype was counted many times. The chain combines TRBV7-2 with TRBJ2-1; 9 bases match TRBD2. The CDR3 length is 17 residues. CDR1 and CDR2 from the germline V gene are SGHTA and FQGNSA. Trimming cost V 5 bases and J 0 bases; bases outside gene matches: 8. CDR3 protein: CASSQLAGYSSYNEQFF. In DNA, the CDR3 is TGTGCCAGCAGCCAACTAGCGGGCTATAGCTCCTACAATGAGCAGTTCTTC.

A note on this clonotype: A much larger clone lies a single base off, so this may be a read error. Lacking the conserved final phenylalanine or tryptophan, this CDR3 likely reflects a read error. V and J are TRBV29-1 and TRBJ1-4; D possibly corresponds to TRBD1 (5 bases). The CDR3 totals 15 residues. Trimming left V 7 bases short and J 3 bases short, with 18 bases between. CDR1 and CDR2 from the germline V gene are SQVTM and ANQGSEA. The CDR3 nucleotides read TGCAGCGCCTCCCGGGGGGGGTTTTCTAATGAAAAACTGTTTCTT. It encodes CSASRGGFSNEKLFL.

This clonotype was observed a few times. CDR3 in DNA: TGCGCCAGCAGCTTGGGGACTAGCGGGAGAAAAGATACGCAGTATTTT. As protein: CASSLGTSGRKDTQYF. The rearrangement links TRBV5-1 to TRBJ2-3; 13 nucleotides align to TRBD2. This CDR3 contains 16 residues. The V segment lost 0 bases and the J segment 5 bases; nucleotides outside the gene matches: 3. Germline CDR1 reads SGHRS; CDR2 reads YFSETQ.

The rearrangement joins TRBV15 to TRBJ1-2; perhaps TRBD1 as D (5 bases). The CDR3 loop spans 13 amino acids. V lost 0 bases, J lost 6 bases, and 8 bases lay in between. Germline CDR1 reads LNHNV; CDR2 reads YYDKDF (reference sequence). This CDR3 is CATSRDPGHGYTF. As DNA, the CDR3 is TGTGCCACCAGCAGAGATCCGGGACATGGCTACACCTTC.

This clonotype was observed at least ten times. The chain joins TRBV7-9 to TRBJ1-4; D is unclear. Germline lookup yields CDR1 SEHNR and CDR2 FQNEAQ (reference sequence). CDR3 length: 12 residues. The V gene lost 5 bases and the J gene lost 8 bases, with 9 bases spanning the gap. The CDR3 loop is CASSPLGEKLFF. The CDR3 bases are TGTGCCAGCAGCCCCCTCGGCGAAAAACTGTTTTTT.

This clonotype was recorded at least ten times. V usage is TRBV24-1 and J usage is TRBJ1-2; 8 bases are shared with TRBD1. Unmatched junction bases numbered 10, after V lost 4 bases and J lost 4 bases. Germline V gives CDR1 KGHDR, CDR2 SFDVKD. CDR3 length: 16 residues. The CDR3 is CATSDHTGQGFYGYTF. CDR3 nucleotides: TGTGCCACCAGTGACCATACAGGACAGGGTTTCTATGGCTACACCTTC.

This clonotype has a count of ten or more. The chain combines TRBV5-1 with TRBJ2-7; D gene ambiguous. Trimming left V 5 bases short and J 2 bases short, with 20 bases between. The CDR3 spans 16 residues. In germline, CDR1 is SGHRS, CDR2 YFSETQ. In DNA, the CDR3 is TGCGCCAGCAGGCTGAACGGGTTGAACCCCCCCTACGAGCAGTACTTC. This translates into CASRLNGLNPPYEQYF.